The 25 T cell receptor beta chains reported below all come from one sample, sequenced in a study of cytomegalovirus exposure and HLA in healthy donors. A multiplex PCR was run with 60 Vbeta primers and 13 Jbeta primers. Profiled with immunoSEQ multiplex PCR; TCRdb holds only in-frame clones, not every one. The table has about 60,000 clones, 65% to 85% seen once. Material: PBMCs. Source of these receptors: a woman aged 25 to 39 in good health and CMV-seronegative.

This clone was counted a few times. V usage is TRBV7-9 and J usage is TRBJ2-3, with 11 positions matching TRBD2. The CDR3 extends over 14 amino acids. The germline V gene has CDR1 SEHNR and CDR2 FQNEAQ (reference sequence). J was trimmed by 4 bases and V by 6 bases; bases with no gene match: 3. Here the CDR3 reads CASSQTSGADTQYF. The CDR3 nucleotides are TGTGCCAGCAGTCAGACTAGCGGGGCAGATACGCAGTATTTT.

This clone turned up a few times. The chain links TRBV30 to TRBJ1-2; D possibly corresponds to TRBD1 (6 bases). Germline V gene sequence: CDR1 GTSNPN, CDR2 SVGIG (reference sequence). This CDR3 has 12 residues. V lost 5 bases and J 4 bases, leaving 11 bases between the germline ends. CDR3 bases: TGTGCCTGGGACCTAGGGGGCTATGGCTACACCTTC. It is translated as CAWDLGGYGYTF.

This clone was picked up a small number of times. This sequence joins TRBV5-1 and TRBJ1-1; 12 bases map to TRBD1. The length of the CDR3 is 14 residues. Per the germline V gene, CDR1 is SGHRS and CDR2 is YFSETQ. The J segment lost 6 bases and the V segment lost 4 bases, leaving 4 bases of the junction unmatched. In nucleotides, the CDR3 is TGCGCCAGCAGCGCGGGACAGGGGGCGGCTGAAGCTTTCTTT. It is translated as CASSAGQGAAEAFF.

CDR3 in amino acids: CAISESGRGNTGELFF. CDR3 DNA: TGTGCCATCAGTGAGTCGGGCAGGGGTAACACCGGGGAGCTGTTTTTT. The rearrangement uses TRBV10-3 and TRBJ2-2; perhaps TRBD1 as D (6 bases). Trimming removed 0 bases from V and 2 bases from J, with 10 bases in between. CDR3 length: 16 residues. Germline CDR1 is ENHRY and CDR2 is SYGVKD.

The chain is built from TRBV10-1 and TRBJ1-1; D is perhaps TRBD1 (6 bases). This CDR3 has 14 amino acids. CDR1 and CDR2 from the germline V gene are WNHNN and SYGVQD (reference sequence). The ends were cut back, 3 bases at V and 4 bases at J, with 12 bases in the middle. CDR3 in amino acids: CASSEAQGSTEAFF. CDR3 DNA sequence: TGCGCCAGCAGTGAAGCACAGGGTTCCACTGAAGCTTTCTTT.

This clone was detected only once. The V call is TRBV4-3, the J call TRBJ1-5; tentative D call: TRBD1 (5 bases). Germline V gene sequence: CDR1 LGHNA, CDR2 YSLEER. The germline V and J ends were trimmed by 0 bases and 0 bases, with 9 bases remaining between them. There are 16 residues in the CDR3. CDR3 protein: CASSQDRVLSNQPQHF. The CDR3 bases are TGCGCCAGCAGCCAAGACAGGGTCCTTAGCAATCAGCCCCAGCATTTT.

V and J are TRBV4-1 and TRBJ2-3; possibly TRBD2 for D (6 bases). The CDR3 has 14 residues. V was trimmed by 0 bases and J by 5 bases, leaving 9 bases between them. Germline CDR1 reads MGHRA; CDR2 reads YSYEKL. In DNA, the CDR3 is TGCGCCAGCAGCCAAGAGTCGGGGGAAGATACGCAGTATTTT. This codes for CASSQESGEDTQYF.

This clone was seen only a few times. The chain uses TRBV5-1 and TRBJ2-2, with TRBD2 as a possible D gene (6 bases). The CDR3 extends over 16 amino acids. With 4 bases removed from V and 5 bases from J, the gap between germline ends came to 18 bases. Germline CDR1 SGHRS, CDR2 YFSETQ. The CDR3 loop is CASSPGLLPATGELFF. CDR3 DNA sequence: TGCGCCAGCAGCCCAGGACTACTCCCGGCAACCGGGGAGCTGTTTTTT.

The chain combines TRBV5-1 with TRBJ1-4, with D unresolved. The length of the CDR3 is 17 residues. Germline V CDR1 and CDR2: SGHRS, YFSETQ. Between the trimmed V and J ends, which lost 3 bases and 1 base, there was a span of 16 bases. Written as DNA, the CDR3 is TGCGCCAGCAGCTCGAGAGGGCCCGGGAGAACTAATGAAAAACTGTTTTTT. Residues: CASSSRGPGRTNEKLFF.

This chain uses TRBV7-8 with TRBJ1-2; possibly TRBD1 for D (6 bases). The CDR3 totals 15 residues. The ends were cut back, 4 bases at V and 4 bases at J, with 16 bases in the middle. The germline V gene has CDR1 SGHVS and CDR2 FQNEAQ. The CDR3 DNA sequence: TGTGCCAGCAGCTCAAATACAGGGTCAAGCTATGGCTACACCTTC. Translated, it gives CASSSNTGSSYGYTF.

The chain links TRBV2 to TRBJ2-7; tentatively, D is TRBD1 (6 bases). CDR1 is SNHLY, CDR2 FYNNEI, per germline. Trimming pared 2 bases from V and 5 bases from J, leaving 13 bases between. The CDR3 contains 14 residues. The DNA of the CDR3 is TGTGCCAGCAGTGAACTAAAGGGGGTTAACGAGCAGTACTTC. Amino acid sequence: CASSELKGVNEQYF. The entire variable domain, with the rest obtained from reference TRBV2 and TRBJ2-7, is as follows: EPEVTQTPSHQVTQMGQEVILRCVPISNHLYFYWYRQILGQKVEFLVSFYNNEISEKSEIFDDQFSVERPDGSNFTLKIRSTKLEDSAMYFCASSELKGVNEQYFGPGTRLTVT.

This clone has a single count. The genes are TRBV7-2 and TRBJ1-2; 10 bases fit TRBD1. With V trimmed by 5 bases and J by 8 bases, 8 bases remained unmatched. The CDR3 has 14 amino acids. CDR1 and CDR2 (germline): SGHTA, FQGNSA. CDR3 protein: CASSPGDRGLGYTF. The DNA of the CDR3 is TGTGCCAGCAGCCCAGGGGACAGGGGACTCGGCTACACCTTC.

This clone was found a few times. The chain has TRBV5-1 and TRBJ1-2; 8 nucleotides line up with TRBD1. The CDR3 has 13 amino acids. In germline, CDR1 is SGHRS, CDR2 YFSETQ. Trimming cost V 4 bases and J 6 bases; bases outside gene matches: 5. CDR3 residues: CASSPTGVDGYTF. For the CDR3, the DNA is TGCGCCAGCAGCCCGACAGGGGTAGATGGCTACACCTTC. Looking up the rest from reference TRBV5-1 and TRBJ1-2 gives the full variable domain: KAGVTQTPRYLIKTRGQQVTLSCSPISGHRSVSWYQQTPGQGLQFLFEYFSETQRNKGNFPGRFSGRQFSNSRSEMNVSTLELGDSALYLCASSPTGVDGYTFGSGTRLTVV.

The J gene is TRBJ1-2, the V gene TRBV5-8, with 10 positions matching TRBD1. The CDR3 has 14 amino acids. The germline gives CDR1 SGHTS, CDR2 YDEGEE. J lost 8 bases, V lost 0 bases, and 4 bases had no gene match. The CDR3 DNA is TGTGCCAGCAGCTTGGAGAGACAGGGGGCCGGCTACACCTTC. Encoded protein: CASSLERQGAGYTF.

J is TRBJ1-6 and V is TRBV2; D is uncertain. From germline, CDR1 is SNHLY and CDR2 FYNNEI. V lost 5 bases and J lost 8, with 13 bases in between. The CDR3 has 14 amino acids. The CDR3 sequence is CASSSRDRDSPLHF. The CDR3 DNA sequence: TGTGCCAGCAGTTCACGAGATCGGGATTCACCCCTCCACTTT. Full variable domain (rest looked up from reference TRBV2 and TRBJ1-6): EPEVTQTPSHQVTQMGQEVILRCVPISNHLYFYWYRQILGQKVEFLVSFYNNEISEKSEIFDDQFSVERPDGSNFTLKIRSTKLEDSAMYFCASSSRDRDSPLHFGNGTRLTVT.

The chain links TRBV30 to TRBJ2-5; 8 nucleotides match TRBD2. This CDR3 is built from 12 residues. Germline V gene sequence: CDR1 GTSNPN, CDR2 SVGIG (reference sequence). The V gene end was trimmed by 4 bases and the J gene end by 3 bases; junction bases not matched to a gene: 1. The chain's CDR3 is CAWNSGEETQYF. The CDR3, as DNA: TGTGCCTGGAATAGCGGGGAAGAGACCCAGTACTTC.

The chain recombines TRBV15 with TRBJ1-5; 9 nucleotides agree with TRBD1. The CDR3 loop spans 18 amino acids. Germline loops: CDR1 LNHNV, CDR2 YYDKDF (reference sequence). V shed 0 bases and J 5 bases; nucleotides not matched to a gene: 11. This CDR3 reads CATSRDFSQGAIDQPQHF. The CDR3 coding sequence is TGTGCCACCAGCAGAGACTTTTCACAGGGGGCGATAGATCAGCCCCAGCATTTT.

The chain's CDR3 is CASSLRGKDTEAFF. As DNA, the CDR3 is TGTGCCAGCAGCTTACGGGGGAAGGACACTGAAGCTTTCTTT. The V and J genes are TRBV11-3 and TRBJ1-1; tentatively, D is TRBD1 (5 bases). Germline-derived CDR1 and CDR2 are SGHNT and YENEEA. V was trimmed by 2 bases and J by 3 bases, leaving 10 bases between them. The CDR3 is made up of 14 amino acids.

The J gene is TRBJ1-4, the V gene TRBV10-3, with 7 positions matching TRBD1. V trimming: 0 bases; J trimming: 3 bases; junction bases outside the gene matches: 4. The CDR3 runs 16 residues. Germline assignment: CDR1 ENHRY and CDR2 SYGVKD. CDR3 sequence (DNA): TGTGCCATCAGTGAGTCTGGGGGACAGCCTAATGAAAAACTGTTTTTT. The encoded protein is CAISESGGQPNEKLFF.

The J gene is TRBJ2-2, the V gene TRBV6-5; no definite D call. Germline V gene lookup returns CDR1 MNHEY and CDR2 SVGAGI. The germline V and J ends were trimmed by 7 bases and 5 bases, with 5 bases remaining between them. CDR3 length: 11 residues. The chain's CDR3 is CASKRTGELFF. In DNA form, the CDR3 reads TGTGCCAGCAAGAGAACCGGGGAGCTGTTTTTT.

This rearrangement joins TRBV2 to TRBJ2-4, with 7 bases fitting TRBD2. V lost 4 bases to trimming and J lost 4 bases; unmatched junction nucleotides: 1. CDR1 is SNHLY and CDR2 is FYNNEI in the germline V gene. The CDR3 contains 13 residues. The CDR3 reads CASSASGKNIQYF. Here the CDR3 DNA reads TGTGCCAGCAGTGCTAGCGGTAAAAACATTCAGTACTTC.

This chain connects TRBV5-8 to TRBJ2-4; 7 nucleotides agree with TRBD1. This CDR3 contains 16 residues. From germline, CDR1 is SGHTS and CDR2 YDEGEE. J gave up 2 bases and V 1 base, and 6 bases lay outside the gene matches. The CDR3 spells CASSLRQGVSKNIQYF. The CDR3 nucleotides read TGTGCCAGCAGCTTGAGGCAGGGGGTGTCCAAAAACATTCAGTACTTC.

This clone came up a few times. V usage is TRBV2 and J usage is TRBJ1-2; 11 nucleotides agree with TRBD1. Germline lookup yields CDR1 SNHLY and CDR2 FYNNEI. The CDR3 has 14 residues. The V gene end was trimmed by 6 bases and the J gene end by 7 bases; junction bases not matched to a gene: 7. CDR3 nucleotides: TGTGCCAGCAGCCCGGGACAGGGGGAAACTGGCTACACCTTC. Translated, it gives CASSPGQGETGYTF. The whole variable domain, remainder taken from reference TRBV2 and TRBJ1-2, is EPEVTQTPSHQVTQMGQEVILRCVPISNHLYFYWYRQILGQKVEFLVSFYNNEISEKSEIFDDQFSVERPDGSNFTLKIRSTKLEDSAMYFCASSPGQGETGYTFGSGTRLTVV.

The chain uses TRBV6-4 and TRBJ2-7; 8 bases map to TRBD1. V was clipped by 5 bases and J by 7 bases; unmatched bases: 10. The CDR3 is made up of 14 amino acids. Germline V gene data show CDR1 as MRHNA and CDR2 as SNTAGT. CDR3 nucleotide sequence: TGTGCCAGCAGTACAGGGGGACATAAGGATGAGCAGTACGTC. It codes for CASSTGGHKDEQYV.

The CDR3 DNA sequence: TGTGCCAGTAGAAACCCACAGGGAGGGTCGGCTTTCTTT. Its protein product is CASRNPQGGSAFF. V usage is TRBV19 and J usage is TRBJ1-1, with D possibly TRBD1 on 6 matching bases. Germline CDR1 reads LNHDA; CDR2 reads SQIVND (reference sequence). The CDR3 is 13 amino acids. V shed 6 bases and J shed 11 bases, with 19 bases lying between them.